These 28 T cell receptor beta chains share one sample of origin, sequenced in a study of T cells after yellow fever vaccination. A single record per CDR3 protein comes from TCRdb applying MiXCR to the 5' RACE reads. The top ten hold roughly 17% of the sample, which has 500,000 to 650,000 distinct CDR3 sequences, less than 20% seen once. The starting material was PBMCs, obtained around 5 days after the first yellow fever vaccination. These TCRs come from a man aged 18 to 29 who received the YFV17D yellow fever vaccine.

Only a few counts were recorded for this clonotype. The chain carries TRBV19 and TRBJ1-2; a weak D match, TRBD1 (5 bases). The CDR3 is 15 residues long. The ends were cut back, 5 bases at V and 0 bases at J, with 13 bases in the middle. Per the germline V gene, CDR1 is LNHDA and CDR2 is SQIVND (reference sequence). CDR3 in amino acids: CASSRDGGTNYGYTF. CDR3 in DNA: TGTGCCAGTAGTCGGGACGGAGGAACTAACTATGGCTACACCTTC.

This clonotype was seen a few times. CDR3 protein: CASSPPGGGAADTQYF. CDR3 nucleotides: TGTGCCAGCAGCCCGCCGGGCGGGGGGGCAGCAGATACGCAGTATTTT. This rearrangement joins TRBV5-4 to TRBJ2-3, with TRBD2 identical over 9 bases. Germline values: CDR1 SGHNT, CDR2 YYREEE (reference sequence). The CDR3 totals 16 residues. With V trimmed by 4 bases and J by 4 bases, 10 bases remained unmatched. The complete variable domain, with remaining parts taken from reference TRBV5-4 and TRBJ2-3, reads ETGVTQSPTHLIKTRGQQVTLRCSSQSGHNTVSWYQQALGQGPQFIFQYYREEENGRGNFPPRFSGLQFPNYSSELNVNALELDDSALYLCASSPPGGGAADTQYFGPGTRLTVL.

This clonotype has a handful of counts. The chain carries TRBV6-1 and TRBJ2-7; D unclear. The CDR3 spans 13 residues. The germline V and J ends were trimmed by 6 bases and 2 bases, with 11 bases remaining between them. Germline loops: CDR1 MNHNS, CDR2 SASEGT. The CDR3 DNA follows: TGTGCCAGCAGATCCGGGCCCACCTACGAGCAGTACTTC. Residues: CASRSGPTYEQYF.

There are a few counts of this clonotype. The rearrangement links TRBV20-1 to TRBJ2-5; either TRBD1 or TRBD2 may supply D (5 bases each). The germline V gene has CDR1 DFQATT and CDR2 SNEGSKA (reference sequence). Between the trimmed V and J ends, which lost 5 bases and 2 bases, there was a span of 21 bases. The CDR3 length is 16 residues. The CDR3 DNA follows: TGCAGTGCTGCGCCGGGGCAACAGAGCCCTCAAGAGACCCAGTACTTC. It specifies CSAAPGQQSPQETQYF.

In this sample, this clonotype turned up many times. The chain has TRBV21-1 and TRBJ1-6; the table's D call, TRBD1, has no DNA check behind it. TRBV21-1 is termed a pseudogene. The CDR3 length is 16 residues. The CDR3 region is CASSKLRGPENSPLHF. CDR3 nucleotide sequence: TGTGCCAGCAGCAAATTGAGGGGGCCGGAGAATTCACCCCTCCACTTT.

CDR3 sequence reads: CAISESRRSKTNYGYTF. DNA for the CDR3: TGTGCCATCAGTGAGTCTCGCAGGTCAAAAACTAACTATGGCTACACCTTC. The chain employs TRBV10-3 and TRBJ1-2; D gene ambiguous. Germline CDR1 and CDR2: ENHRY and SYGVKD. The CDR3 is made up of 17 amino acids. The ends were cut back, 0 bases at V and 0 bases at J, with 14 bases in the middle.

V gene TRBV7-2 combines with J gene TRBJ2-7, with 7 bases aligning to TRBD1. CDR1 and CDR2 from the germline V gene are SGHTA and FQGNSA. The CDR3 runs to 14 residues. V dropped 4 bases and J dropped 2; count of bases not matched to a gene: 5. In DNA, the CDR3 is TGTGCCAGCAGCTCCGCAGGGACAGCCTACGAGCAGTACTTC. Amino acid sequence: CASSSAGTAYEQYF.

This chain links TRBV27 with TRBJ2-7; no clear D gene. The CDR3 loop spans 13 amino acids. The germline V gene encodes CDR1 MNHEY and CDR2 SMNVEV (reference sequence). The V end lost 2 bases, the J end lost 2 bases, and 7 bases lay between the germline ends. The CDR3 spells CASSLDGPYEQYF. CDR3 sequence (DNA): TGTGCCAGCAGTTTAGACGGTCCCTACGAGCAGTACTTC.

This clonotype came up a few times. The chain joins TRBV4-2 to TRBJ2-3; 9 bases agree with TRBD1. This CDR3 contains 15 residues. Unmatched junction bases numbered 10, after V lost 6 bases and J lost 6 bases. Per germline, CDR1 LGHNA and CDR2 YNFKEQ. As DNA, the CDR3 is TGTGCCAGCAGAAGCACAGGGGGCGATCGGGATACGCAGTATTTT. Protein product: CASRSTGGDRDTQYF.

The V call is TRBV12-3 or TRBV12-4, the J call TRBJ1-5; 7 bases match TRBD1. V was clipped by 7 bases and J by 7 bases; unmatched bases: 4. This CDR3 is built from 12 residues. The CDR3 here is CASTLDRQPQHF. The DNA for the CDR3 is TGTGCCAGCACTTTGGACAGGCAGCCCCAGCATTTT.

The gene calls are TRBV20-1 and TRBJ2-1; weak D call: TRBD2 (6 bases). The CDR3 covers 14 residues. V gave up 3 bases and J gave up 6 bases, with 15 bases separating them. CDR1 is DFQATT, CDR2 SNEGSKA, per germline (reference sequence). The CDR3 coding sequence is TGCAGTGCTAGGGGCGGGGTGCCGTCCAATGAGCAGTTCTTC. Amino acid sequence: CSARGGVPSNEQFF.

The chain combines TRBV9 with TRBJ2-2; D not certain. V was trimmed by 3 bases and J by 6 bases, leaving 12 bases between them. This CDR3 contains 14 residues. Germline loops: CDR1 SGDLS, CDR2 YYNGEE. In DNA form, the CDR3 reads TGTGCCAGCAGCGCCTTTCTCACCCCCGGGGAGCTGTTTTTT. It yields the protein CASSAFLTPGELFF.

The chain employs TRBV19 and TRBJ2-2; D possibly corresponds to TRBD2 (7 bases). Germline lookup yields CDR1 LNHDA and CDR2 SQIVND (reference sequence). This CDR3 comprises 13 residues. Trimming cost V 7 bases and J 6 bases, with 12 bases left between them. This CDR3 reads CASNPGGAGELFF. The CDR3 coding sequence is TGTGCCAGTAACCCGGGGGGCGCCGGGGAGCTGTTTTTT.

This clonotype has more than one count but fewer than ten. The chain has TRBV3-1 and TRBJ2-5; the match to TRBD2 covers 8 bases. V gave up 3 bases and J gave up 5 bases; unmatched junction bases: 5. The CDR3 loop spans 14 amino acids. The V gene's germline CDR1 is LGHDT and CDR2 YNNKEL (reference sequence). The CDR3 here is CASSHRGGWETQYF. As DNA, the CDR3 is TGTGCCAGCAGCCATCGGGGGGGCTGGGAGACCCAGTACTTC.

This clonotype came up a few times. This chain uses TRBV5-4 with TRBJ2-4; D possibly corresponds to TRBD1 (5 bases). CDR3 length: 14 amino acids. The germline CDR1 and CDR2 sequences are SGHNT and YYREEE (reference sequence). Between the trimmed V and J ends, which lost 7 bases and 5 bases, there was a span of 16 bases. CDR3 nucleotide sequence: TGTGCCAGCTGCCGTGCAGGGCGCGAAAACATTCAGTACTTC. This gives the protein CASCRAGRENIQYF. Complete variable domain (other parts from reference TRBV5-4 and TRBJ2-4): ETGVTQSPTHLIKTRGQQVTLRCSSQSGHNTVSWYQQALGQGPQFIFQYYREEENGRGNFPPRFSGLQFPNYSSELNVNALELDDSALYLCASCRAGRENIQYFGAGTRLSVL.

As regards this clonotype: A read error may produce the germline difference seen at one junction end. The chain has TRBV5-1 and TRBJ2-7, with D unclear. From germline, CDR1 is SGHRS and CDR2 YFSETQ. The CDR3 loop spans 11 amino acids. CDR3 in amino acids: CASSSSYEPYF. The CDR3 nucleotides are TGCGCCAGCAGCTCGTCCTACGAGCCGTACTTC. The complete variable domain, with remaining parts taken from reference TRBV5-1 and TRBJ2-7, reads KAGVTQTPRYLIKTRGQQVTLSCSPISGHRSVSWYQQTPGQGLQFLFEYFSETQRNKGNFPGRFSGRQFSNSRSEMNVSTLELGDSALYLCASSSSYEPYFGPGTRLTVT.

The rearrangement links TRBV5-1 to TRBJ2-7; 7 positions match TRBD1. CDR1 and CDR2 (germline): SGHRS, YFSETQ. This CDR3 region has 13 residues. The trim removed 4 bases at V and 3 bases at J, leaving 4 bases unmatched. The CDR3 sequence is CASSKGQIYEQYF. In nucleotides, the CDR3 is TGCGCCAGCAGCAAGGGACAGATCTACGAGCAGTACTTC.

This clonotype has only a few counts. Written as DNA, the CDR3 is TGTGCCATCAGTGAGGCCCCGGGCTCCTCCAATTCACCCCTCCACTTT. It codes for CAISEAPGSSNSPLHF. The chain recombines TRBV10-3 with TRBJ1-6; no clear D. Per the germline V gene, CDR1 is ENHRY and CDR2 is SYGVKD. This CDR3 is built from 16 residues. V was shortened by 2 bases and J by 7 bases, with 15 bases between the two germline ends.

The rearrangement uses TRBV3-1 and TRBJ1-4, with D perhaps matching TRBD1 (5 bases). Germline V gene data show CDR1 as LGHDT and CDR2 as YNNKEL (reference sequence). This CDR3 comprises 15 residues. V dropped 2 bases and J dropped 12 bases, with 19 bases sitting between them. This CDR3 reads CASSQRWGGGDELFF. The CDR3 region has the DNA TGTGCCAGCAGCCAAAGATGGGGCGGAGGGGATGAACTGTTTTTT.

The chain uses TRBV12-3 or TRBV12-4 and TRBJ2-1, with 7 bases identical to TRBD2. Unmatched junction bases numbered 3, after V lost 7 bases and J lost 6 bases. The CDR3 length is 12 residues. The CDR3 DNA sequence: TGTGCCAGCATGTGGGGGGGCAATGAGCAGTTCTTC. Its translation is CASMWGGNEQFF.

The chain recombines TRBV6-2 or TRBV6-3 with TRBJ2-1, with 7 bases identical to TRBD2. Per the germline V gene, CDR1 is MNHEY and CDR2 is SVGEGT. Unmatched junction bases numbered 8, after V lost 6 bases and J lost 0 bases. CDR3 length: 16 amino acids. The CDR3 nucleotides are TGTGCCAGCAGCCGCCTTGCTAGCGGCTCCTACAATGAGCAGTTCTTC. Its translation: CASSRLASGSYNEQFF.

The rearrangement uses TRBV7-9 and TRBJ2-3, with D tentatively TRBD1 (5 bases). Deletions cut 5 bases from V and 0 bases from J, with 12 bases between. This CDR3 spans 15 amino acids. Looked up from germline, CDR1 is SEHNR and CDR2 is FQNEAQ (reference sequence). CDR3 loop: CASSARQLSTDTQYF. The DNA of the CDR3 is TGTGCCAGCAGCGCCAGACAGTTAAGCACAGATACGCAGTATTTT.

This clonotype was picked up a small number of times. This chain joins TRBV7-6 and TRBJ2-5; D is uncertain. Trimming pared 5 bases from V and 7 bases from J, leaving 8 bases between. The CDR3 spans 11 residues. Germline V CDR1 and CDR2: SGHVS, FNYEAQ. The CDR3 coding sequence is TGTGCCAGCAGCGAAAGAGGGACCCAGTACTTC. Its translation is CASSERGTQYF.

In its sample, this clonotype was seen a few times. The V gene is TRBV20-1, the J gene TRBJ2-1; no reliable D call. The germline gives CDR1 DFQATT, CDR2 SNEGSKA (reference sequence). CDR3 length equals 12 residues. Trimming removed 3 bases at V and 2 bases at J, with 5 bases between. DNA for the CDR3: TGCAGTGCTAGTTTGGCCTACAATGAGCAGTTCTTC. This gives the protein CSASLAYNEQFF.

The V call is TRBV13, the J call TRBJ2-7; 7 bases align to TRBD1. The V segment lost 5 bases and the J segment 0 bases; nucleotides outside the gene matches: 4. CDR1 PRHDT and CDR2 FYEKMQ come from the germline V gene (reference sequence). The CDR3 is 14 residues long. Here the CDR3 DNA reads TGTGCCAGCAGCCAGACAGGGTACTCCTACGAGCAGTACTTC. This codes for CASSQTGYSYEQYF.

This clonotype has more than one count but fewer than ten. The chain links TRBV4-3 to TRBJ2-7; no clear D. The V and J ends lost 8 bases and 9 bases respectively, with 11 bases between them. Germline V gives CDR1 LGHNA, CDR2 YSLEER. The CDR3 is 10 residues long. The CDR3 nucleotides read TGCGCCAGCGAACCAGGTCGGCAGTACGTC. It is translated as CASEPGRQYV.

The J gene is TRBJ1-1, the V gene TRBV20-1, with D perhaps matching TRBD1 (5 bases). The germline gives CDR1 DFQATT, CDR2 SNEGSKA (reference sequence). V gave up 3 bases and J gave up 4 bases, with 15 bases separating them. There are 14 residues in the CDR3. The CDR3 loop is CSASPGDRGTEAFF. For the CDR3, the DNA is TGCAGTGCTAGCCCGGGGGATCGAGGCACTGAAGCTTTCTTT.

The chain couples TRBV10-3 to TRBJ2-5, with a possible D match to TRBD1 (5 bases). The CDR3 is 14 amino acids. The germline V gene encodes CDR1 ENHRY and CDR2 SYGVKD. Between the trimmed V and J ends, which lost 4 bases and 1 base, there was a span of 10 bases. The CDR3 DNA sequence: TGTGCCATCAGTGGGAGACAGAGCCAAGAGACCCAGTACTTC. Protein product: CAISGRQSQETQYF.